This T cell receptor (beta chain) stems from a study of cytomegalovirus exposure and HLA in healthy donors. Regarding the study as a whole: Researchers catalogued roughly 150 TCR beta chains as cytomegalovirus-associated. V- and J-gene trimming of TCR beta was linked (in a later analysis) to a missense DCLRE1C variant.

Vbeta (60) and Jbeta (13) primers were used in the PCR. TCRdb's table, derived via immunoSEQ multiplex PCR, lists solely in-frame clones and lacks some. This sample has under 150,000 clones, with about four fifths found just once. The CDR3 covers 15 residues. The V gene lost 4 bases and the J gene lost 0 bases, with 10 bases spanning the gap. The germline V gene has CDR1 MDHEN and CDR2 SYDVKM. With respect to this clone: Antigen unknown.

This clonotype was sampled from a woman in her 40s in good health and CMV-seropositive. The sequencing sample was made of PBMCs. The J gene is TRBJ1-3, the V gene TRBV28, with D perhaps TRBD1 (5 bases). CDR3 sequence: CASSSPTDSGNTIYF. CDR3 nucleotide sequence: TGTGCCAGCAGTTCGCCGACAGACTCTGGAAACACCATATATTTT.